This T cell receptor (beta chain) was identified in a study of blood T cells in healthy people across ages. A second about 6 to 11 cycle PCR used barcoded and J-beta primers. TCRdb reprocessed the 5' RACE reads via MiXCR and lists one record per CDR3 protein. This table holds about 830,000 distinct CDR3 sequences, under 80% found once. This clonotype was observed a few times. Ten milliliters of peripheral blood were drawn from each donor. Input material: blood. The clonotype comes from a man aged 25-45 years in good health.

CDR3 bases: TGTGCCAGCAGCTTAGATCTGTGGACTAGCGGGGGGGCCCCCTACAATGAGCAGTTCTTC. It is translated as CASSLDLWTSGGAPYNEQFF. The chain recombines TRBV11-2 with TRBJ2-1; 15 bases line up with TRBD2. The CDR3 is 20 residues long. V trimming: 0 bases; J trimming: 2 bases; junction bases outside the gene matches: 8. CDR1 is SGHAT and CDR2 is FQNNGV in the germline V gene. The complete variable domain, with remaining parts taken from reference TRBV11-2 and TRBJ2-1, reads EAGVAQSPRYKIIEKRQSVAFWCNPISGHATLYWYQQILGQGPKLLIQFQNNGVVDDSQLPKDRFSAERLKGVDSTLKIQPAKLEDSAVYLCASSLDLWTSGGAPYNEQFFGPGTRLTVL.